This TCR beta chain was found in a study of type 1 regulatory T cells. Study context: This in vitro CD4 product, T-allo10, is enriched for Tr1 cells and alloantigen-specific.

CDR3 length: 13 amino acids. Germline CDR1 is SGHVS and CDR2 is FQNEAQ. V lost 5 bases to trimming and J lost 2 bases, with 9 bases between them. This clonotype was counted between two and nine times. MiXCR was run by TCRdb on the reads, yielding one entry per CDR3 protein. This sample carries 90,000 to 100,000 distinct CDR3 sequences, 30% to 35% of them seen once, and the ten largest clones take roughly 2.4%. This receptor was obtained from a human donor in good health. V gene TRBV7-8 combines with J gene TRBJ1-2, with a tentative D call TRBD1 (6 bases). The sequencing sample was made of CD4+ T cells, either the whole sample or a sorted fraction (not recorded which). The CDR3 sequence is CASSADRNYGYTF. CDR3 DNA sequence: TGTGCCAGCAGCGCTGACAGGAACTATGGCTACACCTTC.